This entry features one T cell receptor beta chain sequence. This record comes from a study of blood T cell repertoires in COVID-19. Study details: Sites across the United States, Italy and Spain contributed samples from acute and convalescent COVID-19. PBMCs, B-cell-depleted T cells, or T cells were the source of the cDNA or gDNA that made up the material.

Unmatched junction bases numbered 5, after V lost 8 bases and J lost 5 bases. The CDR3 extends over 12 amino acids. CDR1 and CDR2 from the germline V gene are MNHEY and SVGAGI. In the original workflow: Nucleated cell counts were estimated from reference gene primer amplification. The protocol was immunoSEQ multiplex PCR, while the TCRdb copy is restricted to in-frame clones and leaves out a portion. Clone size and the V and J calls come from that table; the DNA yielded D and trimming. Of about 180,000 clones in the sample, around 85% are singletons; the top ten hold more than 7.5%. The rearrangement links TRBV6-5 to TRBJ2-5, with 7 positions matching TRBD2. The sequenced sample consisted of peripheral blood. The clonotype originates from a man between 45 and 60 years old with active or convalescent COVID-19. The CDR3 loop is CASGAGRETQYF. CDR3 nucleotides: TGTGCCAGCGGAGCGGGGCGGGAGACCCAGTACTTC.